This T cell receptor (beta chain) was recorded in a study of cytomegalovirus exposure and HLA in healthy donors. Study-level findings and limits: When a later analysis compared HLA-associated TCR beta chains with equally common others, the HLA-associated chains turned out to be more clonally expanded and to have lower generation probabilities. For most TCR sequences rarity was the rule, although some public TCRs occurred in many donors. When analyzed later, the rates of TCR association showed variation by HLA locus, with DRB1 the most and HLA-C the fewest. Productive rates of about 87% or about 30% were seen for most TCR beta V segments in an earlier analysis.

Primers included in the PCR were 60 Vbeta and 13 Jbeta primers. The assay was immunoSEQ multiplex PCR, and TCRdb's table has in-frame clones only and misses some. The sample contains approximately 87,000 clones, around 81% of which appear only once. As regards this clone: Its matching antigen is unknown.

The germline V gene has CDR1 SGDLS and CDR2 YYNGEE. V shed 0 bases and J shed 2 bases, with 13 bases lying between them. The CDR3 consists of 16 residues. Sequencing was done on a sample of PBMCs. The receptor was isolated from a woman aged 70-85 years in good health and CMV-seropositive. The chain couples TRBV9 to TRBJ2-3; D call uncertain. CDR3 DNA sequence: TGTGCCAGCAGCGTAGAATCGACTCATACCACAGATACGCAGTATTTT. Residues: CASSVESTHTTDTQYF.